The 15 T cell receptor beta chains presented below share a single source sample, sequenced in a study of blood T cell repertoires in COVID-19. Clones were sequenced by immunoSEQ multiplex PCR, and TCRdb holds only the in-frame ones, with some missing. The top ten clones hold roughly 25% of a sample with about 50,000 clones, 70% to 80% of them seen once. Sequenced sample: peripheral blood. The receptors were gathered from an older man with acute or convalescent COVID-19.

This chain links TRBV12-3 or TRBV12-4 with TRBJ2-1; no firm D call. Trimming left V 2 bases short and J 2 bases short, with 4 bases between. The CDR3 consists of 13 residues. The CDR3 loop reads CASSLQAYNEQFF. Here the CDR3 DNA reads TGTGCCAGCAGTTTACAGGCCTACAATGAGCAGTTCTTC.

The chain uses TRBV9 and TRBJ1-1; D uncertain. The CDR3 extends over 15 amino acids. Germline V CDR1 and CDR2: SGDLS, YYNGEE. Trimming cost V 3 bases and J 4 bases, with 16 bases left between them. CDR3 DNA: TGTGCCAGCAGCGCCCAACAAGTACGGAGCACTGAAGCTTTCTTT. Amino acids: CASSAQQVRSTEAFF.

The chain has TRBV2 and TRBJ2-2; D uncertain. Germline V gives CDR1 SNHLY, CDR2 FYNNEI. This CDR3 contains 13 residues. The V and J ends lost 6 bases and 6 bases respectively, with 11 bases between them. CDR3 bases: TGTGCCAGCAGGGATGAGGCCCCCGGGGAGCTGTTTTTT. Protein: CASRDEAPGELFF.

Only a few counts were recorded for this clone. This chain uses TRBV18 with TRBJ1-2; 8 nucleotides match TRBD1. CDR3 length equals 14 residues. J gave up 8 bases and V 3 bases, and 8 bases lay outside the gene matches. Germline CDR1 is KGHSH and CDR2 is LQKENI. As DNA, the CDR3 is TGTGCCAGCTCACCCGGACAGGGAGGTAGCGGCTACACCTTC. Translated: CASSPGQGGSGYTF.

The chain links TRBV2 to TRBJ2-7; TRBD2 aligns across 14 bases. The CDR3 loop spans 15 amino acids. Germline V gene lookup returns CDR1 SNHLY and CDR2 FYNNEI. V shed 3 bases, J shed 3 bases, and the junction held 1 base outside the gene matches. The CDR3 region is CASSDGTSGGYEQYF. In nucleotides, the CDR3 is TGTGCCAGCAGTGACGGGACTAGCGGGGGCTACGAGCAGTACTTC.

The CDR3 DNA is TGTGCCAGCAGTTACGGCCCGACTAGCCTTACCTACGAGCAGTACTTC. It yields the protein CASSYGPTSLTYEQYF. The V gene is TRBV6-2 or TRBV6-3, the J gene TRBJ2-7, with TRBD2 matching over 7 bases. The germline CDR1 and CDR2 sequences are MNHEY and SVGEGT. Losses at the gene ends were 2 bases for V and 2 bases for J; bases not matched to a gene: 9. CDR3 length: 16 residues.

The chain combines TRBV6-5 with TRBJ2-4; tentatively, D is TRBD1 (6 bases). The CDR3 totals 13 residues. Germline V gene data show CDR1 as MNHEY and CDR2 as SVGAGI. V dropped 6 bases and J dropped 9 bases, with 15 bases sitting between them. The CDR3 protein is CASRLSDRSIQYF. CDR3 DNA: TGTGCCAGCAGACTATCCGACAGGAGCATTCAGTACTTC.

The rearrangement links TRBV6-2 or TRBV6-3 to TRBJ2-7; 7 nucleotides align to TRBD1. CDR3 length: 14 residues. With 6 bases clipped from V and 6 bases from J, the junction kept 11 bases outside the gene matches. Germline V gene lookup returns CDR1 MNHEY and CDR2 SVGEGT. The CDR3 nucleotides read TGTGCCAGCAGCCGATTAACGAGGGGGCGCGAGCAGTACTTC. The encoded protein is CASSRLTRGREQYF.

This chain uses TRBV2 with TRBJ2-7; D not resolved. CDR1 SNHLY and CDR2 FYNNEI come from the germline V gene. The CDR3 is 15 amino acids. The V and J ends lost 1 base and 3 bases respectively, with 13 bases between them. CDR3 sequence: CASSEVAVLSYEQYF. The CDR3 bases are TGTGCCAGCAGTGAAGTCGCAGTTTTAAGCTACGAGCAGTACTTC.

The chain uses TRBV28 and TRBJ1-5, with TRBD1 identical over 7 bases. V lost 6 bases and J lost 9; bases outside the gene matches: 14. Germline values: CDR1 MDHEN, CDR2 SYDVKM. This CDR3 has 15 amino acids. This CDR3 reads CASRDPRGPQGPQHF. DNA for the CDR3: TGTGCCAGCAGGGATCCTAGGGGGCCTCAGGGGCCCCAGCATTTT.

The chain combines TRBV7-2 with TRBJ1-6; D is perhaps TRBD1 (6 bases). This CDR3 contains 15 residues. V was clipped by 6 bases and J by 10 bases, with 19 bases between them. Germline values: CDR1 SGHTA, CDR2 FQGNSA. The CDR3, as DNA: TGTGCCAGCAGACAAGGGGGAATAGGGGAGTCACCCCTCCACTTT. The encoded protein is CASRQGGIGESPLHF.

This clone came up a few times. V usage is TRBV19 and J usage is TRBJ1-1, with TRBD1 identical over 7 bases. V shed 8 bases, J shed 1 base, and the junction held 16 bases outside the gene matches. The germline V gene encodes CDR1 LNHDA and CDR2 SQIVND (reference sequence). This CDR3 is 17 amino acids long. This CDR3 reads CASLARQGNFRNTEAFF. The CDR3, as DNA: TGTGCCAGTCTCGCCAGACAGGGAAATTTTAGGAACACTGAAGCTTTCTTT.

The chain combines TRBV9 with TRBJ1-2; D is ambiguous. CDR1 and CDR2 from the germline V gene are SGDLS and YYNGEE. Trimming cost V 0 bases and J 0 bases, with 9 bases left between them. The CDR3 runs 15 residues. The CDR3 spells CASSVGLTTNYGYTF. CDR3 sequence (DNA): TGTGCCAGCAGCGTAGGTCTGACAACTAACTATGGCTACACCTTC.

This rearrangement joins TRBV5-4 to TRBJ2-1; 8 bases fit TRBD2. This CDR3 region has 15 residues. CDR1 SGHNT and CDR2 YYREEE come from the germline V gene (reference sequence). V shed 0 bases and J 10 bases; nucleotides not matched to a gene: 9. This CDR3 reads CASSLGTSGMREQFF. In DNA form, the CDR3 reads TGTGCCAGCAGCTTGGGCACTAGCGGTATGAGAGAGCAGTTCTTC.

The rearrangement links TRBV5-6 to TRBJ1-5; D is unresolved. CDR1 and CDR2 (germline): SGHDT, YYEEEE. The CDR3 is 14 amino acids. The V end was cut by 0 bases, the J end by 5 bases, with 9 bases between. The CDR3 loop is CASSLAQVDQPQHF. As DNA, the CDR3 is TGTGCCAGCAGCTTGGCGCAGGTGGATCAGCCCCAGCATTTT.